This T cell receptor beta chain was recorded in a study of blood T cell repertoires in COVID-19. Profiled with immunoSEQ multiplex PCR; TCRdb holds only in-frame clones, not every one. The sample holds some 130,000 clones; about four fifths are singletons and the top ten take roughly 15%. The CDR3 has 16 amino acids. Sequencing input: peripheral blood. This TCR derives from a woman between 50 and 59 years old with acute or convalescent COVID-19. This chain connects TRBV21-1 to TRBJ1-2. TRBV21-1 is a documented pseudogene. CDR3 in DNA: TGTGCCAGCAGCAAAGGGGGGGGTTGTATTTGCTATGGCTACACCTTC. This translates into CASSKGGGCICYGYTF.